The 19 T cell receptor beta chains listed next were all sequenced from one sample in a study of cytomegalovirus exposure and HLA in healthy donors. Primers included in the PCR were 60 Vbeta and 13 Jbeta primers. Using immunoSEQ multiplex PCR, the repertoire was profiled, and TCRdb retains in-frame clones only, with some absent. Of more than 140,000 clones listed, roughly 76% are singletons. Sequenced sample: PBMCs. Receptor source: a female donor in good health and CMV-seronegative.

The chain is built from TRBV6-1 and TRBJ2-5; 7 bases are shared with TRBD1. CDR1 is MNHNS and CDR2 is SASEGT in the germline V gene. There are 14 residues in the CDR3. Germline trimming cut 6 bases from V and 3 bases from J; bases unmatched to any gene: 7. This CDR3 reads CASRGQGVEETQYF. CDR3 DNA: TGTGCCAGCAGGGGTCAGGGGGTGGAAGAGACCCAGTACTTC.

The chain combines TRBV11-3 with TRBJ2-1; TRBD2 might be the D (5 bases). The V end lost 2 bases, the J end lost 0 bases, and 14 bases lay between the germline ends. Germline assignment: CDR1 SGHNT and CDR2 YENEEA. The CDR3 has 17 residues. CDR3 protein: CASSLNLLGSSYNEQFF. The DNA of the CDR3 is TGTGCCAGCAGCTTAAACCTACTAGGGAGCTCCTACAATGAGCAGTTCTTC.

V is TRBV5-4 and J is TRBJ2-3; 9 positions agree with TRBD2. There are 15 residues in the CDR3. The V gene end was trimmed by 2 bases and the J gene end by 9 bases; junction bases not matched to a gene: 10. Germline V gene lookup returns CDR1 SGHNT and CDR2 YYREEE (reference sequence). CDR3 residues: CASSFPSGVWGTQYF. DNA of the CDR3: TGTGCCAGCAGCTTTCCTAGCGGGGTTTGGGGAACGCAGTATTTT.

In nucleotides, the CDR3 is TGTGCCAGTAACCAACTAGCGGGGGGGCCCAATGAGCAGTTCTTC. It yields the protein CASNQLAGGPNEQFF. This chain links TRBV19 with TRBJ2-1; 13 nucleotides line up with TRBD2. V lost 7 bases, J lost 6 bases, and 6 bases stayed unmatched. The CDR3 extends over 15 amino acids. Per the germline V gene, CDR1 is LNHDA and CDR2 is SQIVND (reference sequence).

This chain uses TRBV5-1 with TRBJ1-1; 9 bases match TRBD1. The CDR3 is 16 amino acids. V lost 2 bases and J lost 3; bases outside the gene matches: 8. Looked up from germline, CDR1 is SGHRS and CDR2 is YFSETQ. In nucleotides, the CDR3 is TGCGCCAGCAGCTTAAACAGGGGGCGCCTTGACACTGAAGCTTTCTTT. It encodes CASSLNRGRLDTEAFF.

This clone was recorded only once. V usage is TRBV5-4 and J usage is TRBJ2-1; D ambiguous. Trimming left V 0 bases short and J 8 bases short, with 6 bases between. Looked up from germline, CDR1 is SGHNT and CDR2 is YYREEE (reference sequence). The CDR3 has 12 residues. In nucleotides, the CDR3 is TGTGCCAGCAGCTTGGACGGGTATGAGCAGTTCTTC. Its protein product is CASSLDGYEQFF.

The gene calls are TRBV5-1 and TRBJ2-1; 8 bases match TRBD2. The CDR3 contains 15 residues. Germline-derived CDR1 and CDR2 are SGHRS and YFSETQ. The V gene end was trimmed by 0 bases and the J gene end by 10 bases; junction bases not matched to a gene: 9. Written as DNA, the CDR3 is TGCGCCAGCAGCTTGGCGGCTAGCGGGTATGAGGAGCAGTTCTTC. Translated, it gives CASSLAASGYEEQFF.

V gene TRBV9 combines with J gene TRBJ2-6, with D possibly being TRBD1 (6 bases). The CDR3 runs to 16 residues. The germline V gene encodes CDR1 SGDLS and CDR2 YYNGEE. V was pared by 0 bases and J by 0 bases, with 7 bases between. The CDR3 protein is CASSVETGSGANVLTF. CDR3 coding DNA: TGTGCCAGCAGCGTAGAGACAGGCTCTGGGGCCAACGTCCTGACTTTC. The whole variable domain, filled in from reference TRBV9 and TRBJ2-6, reads DSGVTQTPKHLITATGQRVTLRCSPRSGDLSVYWYQQSLDQGLQFLIQYYNGEERAKGNILERFSAQQFPDLHSELNLSSLELGDSALYFCASSVETGSGANVLTFGAGSRLTVL.

This rearrangement joins TRBV6-5 to TRBJ2-7, with 7 bases aligning to TRBD2. The germline CDR1 and CDR2 sequences are MNHEY and SVGAGI. This CDR3 is built from 12 residues. The V segment lost 6 bases and the J segment 5 bases; nucleotides outside the gene matches: 4. The CDR3 DNA reads as TGTGCCAGCAGACGGAGCGGGGACGAGCAGTACTTC. It specifies CASRRSGDEQYF.

The J gene is TRBJ2-6, the V gene TRBV18; 8 nucleotides agree with TRBD1. The CDR3 sequence is 18 residues long. Germline V gives CDR1 KGHSH, CDR2 LQKENI. V shed 6 bases and J 0 bases; nucleotides not matched to a gene: 10. The CDR3 DNA reads TGTGCCAGCTCCTTTCAGGGGGCGGTGAACTCTGGGGCCAACGTCCTGACTTTC. This encodes CASSFQGAVNSGANVLTF.

This chain connects TRBV6-1 to TRBJ1-1, with D possibly TRBD1 on 5 matching bases. CDR3 length equals 15 residues. Per germline, CDR1 MNHNS and CDR2 SASEGT. Trimming took 8 bases from V and 0 from J, leaving 16 bases between them. The DNA of the CDR3 is TGTGCCAGCCGGGGGGGGGTAACTTTGAACACTGAAGCTTTCTTT. Protein sequence: CASRGGVTLNTEAFF.

The genes are TRBV14 and TRBJ2-1; D might be TRBD2 (6 bases). The V gene's germline CDR1 is SGHDN and CDR2 FVKESK. Trimming left V 7 bases short and J 3 bases short, with 10 bases between. The CDR3 extends over 13 amino acids. CDR3 DNA: TGTGCCAGCACCCTGGGGGGCTACAATGAGCAGTTCTTC. Translated, it gives CASTLGGYNEQFF.

This clone was counted only a few times. The chain combines TRBV28 with TRBJ1-1; TRBD1 might be the D (5 bases). V was clipped by 6 bases and J by 1 base, with 12 bases between them. The CDR3 contains 14 residues. From germline, CDR1 is MDHEN and CDR2 SYDVKM. As DNA, the CDR3 is TGTGCCAGCAGGGGGGGATATTCGAACACTGAAGCTTTCTTT. Its protein product is CASRGGYSNTEAFF.

This clone turned up a few times. The chain combines TRBV4-1 with TRBJ2-5, with TRBD1 matching 11 bases. The better agreement between TRBJ2-7 and the DNA end casts doubt on the J call. Germline V gene sequence: CDR1 MGHRA, CDR2 YSYEKL. This CDR3 contains 17 residues. The CDR3 nucleotides read TGCGCCAGCAGCCAAGGGCCCCAGGGACAGGGGGTATACGAGCAGTACTTC. Amino acid sequence: CASSQGPQGQGVYEQYF.

This clone showed up many times. The CDR3 DNA is TGCGCCAGCAGCCAAATCCGGGACAGGGAACAAACTGAAGCTTTCTTT. Translating gives CASSQIRDREQTEAFF. The chain has TRBV4-1 and TRBJ1-1, with 9 bases aligning to TRBD1. CDR1 is MGHRA and CDR2 is YSYEKL in the germline V gene. Unmatched junction bases numbered 9, after V lost 2 bases and J lost 5 bases. The CDR3 consists of 16 residues.

The chain couples TRBV5-5 to TRBJ1-2, with D possibly being TRBD1 (6 bases). V was clipped by 4 bases and J by 6 bases, with 13 bases between them. CDR3 length: 13 residues. Germline loops: CDR1 SGHKS, CDR2 YYEKEE (reference sequence). The CDR3 region is CASSLRDTDGYTF. The CDR3 nucleotides are TGTGCCAGCAGCCTCCGGGACACCGATGGCTACACCTTC.

The chain has TRBV9 and TRBJ1-2; D not resolved. This CDR3 is built from 15 residues. V was shortened by 3 bases and J by 0 bases, with 12 bases between the two germline ends. Germline CDR1 is SGDLS and CDR2 is YYNGEE. CDR3 loop: CASSADYPSNYGYTF. The CDR3 bases are TGTGCCAGCAGCGCGGACTATCCCTCTAACTATGGCTACACCTTC.

The chain carries TRBV6-6 and TRBJ2-7; the match to TRBD2 covers 9 bases. V shed 6 bases, J shed 0 bases, and the junction held 6 bases outside the gene matches. The CDR3 covers 15 residues. CDR1 and CDR2 from the germline V gene are MNHNY and SVGAGI (reference sequence). The CDR3 region is CASSQAGGTSYEQYF. The DNA of the CDR3 is TGTGCCAGCAGCCAAGCGGGAGGCACCTCCTACGAGCAGTACTTC.

V usage is TRBV30 and J usage is TRBJ2-5; TRBD2 might be the D (6 bases). The CDR3 length is 14 residues. V was clipped by 0 bases and J by 3 bases, with 11 bases between them. The germline V gene has CDR1 GTSNPN and CDR2 SVGIG (reference sequence). CDR3 nucleotide sequence: TGTGCCTGGAGTGTATCCAGGGAGGAAGAGACCCAGTACTTC. Protein sequence: CAWSVSREEETQYF.